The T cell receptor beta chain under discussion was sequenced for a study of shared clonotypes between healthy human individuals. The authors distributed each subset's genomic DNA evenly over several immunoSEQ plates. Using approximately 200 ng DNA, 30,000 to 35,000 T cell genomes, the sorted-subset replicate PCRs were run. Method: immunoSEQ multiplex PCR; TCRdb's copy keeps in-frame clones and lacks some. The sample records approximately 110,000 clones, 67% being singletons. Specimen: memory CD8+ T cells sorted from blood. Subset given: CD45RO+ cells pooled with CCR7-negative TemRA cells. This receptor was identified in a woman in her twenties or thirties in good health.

CDR3 sequence: CASSFRDRANTEAFF. Written as DNA, the CDR3 is TGCGCCAGCAGCTTCAGGGACAGGGCCAACACTGAAGCTTTCTTT. The V gene is TRBV5-1, the J gene TRBJ1-1; 9 bases are a match to TRBD1. V shed 2 bases, J shed 2 bases, and the junction held 4 bases outside the gene matches. This CDR3 comprises 15 residues. In germline, CDR1 is SGHRS, CDR2 YFSETQ.